One and the same sample provided the 7 T cell receptor beta chains below, sequenced in a study of shared clonotypes between healthy human individuals. Generated by immunoSEQ multiplex PCR, the TCRdb table keeps only in-frame clones and is missing some. Of approximately 500,000 clones listed, over 75% were seen once; the top ten hold around 13%. Sample: PBMCs. These TCRs come from a woman in her forties in good health. Some clones in this sample may be carry-over from other donors' samples.

The chain uses TRBV28 and TRBJ2-7; D is undetermined. Between the trimmed V and J ends, which lost 4 bases and 0 bases, there was a span of 7 bases. Germline-derived CDR1 and CDR2 are MDHEN and SYDVKM. The CDR3 runs 13 residues. CDR3 DNA sequence: TGTGCCAGCAGTTCCCCTCGCTCCTACGAGCAGTACTTC. Its translation: CASSSPRSYEQYF.

The J gene is TRBJ1-2, the V gene TRBV4-1, with 7 positions matching TRBD1. The V and J ends lost 0 bases and 3 bases, in that order; junction bases with no gene match: 7. The CDR3 is made up of 16 amino acids. Germline CDR1 and CDR2: MGHRA and YSYEKL. Here the CDR3 reads CASSQDWVTGYYGYTF. In DNA form, the CDR3 reads TGCGCCAGCAGCCAAGACTGGGTGACAGGGTACTATGGCTACACCTTC.

This sequence joins TRBV19 and TRBJ1-5, with D unclear. With 5 bases removed from V and 0 bases from J, the gap between germline ends came to 2 bases. Germline V CDR1 and CDR2: LNHDA, SQIVND (reference sequence). This CDR3 has 12 residues. The CDR3 nucleotides are TGTGCCAGTAGTTATAGCAATCAGCCCCAGCATTTT. Translated, it gives CASSYSNQPQHF.

The chain joins TRBV6-1 to TRBJ1-4; TRBD1 aligns across 10 bases. The V segment lost 8 bases and the J segment 6 bases; nucleotides outside the gene matches: 9. This CDR3 is built from 15 residues. CDR1 is MNHNS, CDR2 SASEGT, per germline. The CDR3 DNA is TGTGCCAGCGGCTTGACAGGGGGCGCGGATGAAAAACTGTTTTTT. Translated, it gives CASGLTGGADEKLFF.

A remark on this clone: This likely came from a read error, as a far larger clone is one base away. This CDR3 is CASSFDARRSTGELFF. In nucleotides, the CDR3 is TGTGCCAGCAGCTTTGACGCTAGGAGGAGCACCGGGGAGCTGTTTTTT. The chain links TRBV5-4 to TRBJ2-2; a weak D match, TRBD2 (5 bases). The V gene's germline CDR1 is SGHNT and CDR2 YYREEE (reference sequence). V lost 2 bases and J lost 4, with 15 bases in between. This CDR3 has 16 residues.

This CDR3 is CASSPTKWGEQYF. The DNA for the CDR3 is TGTGCCAGCAGCCCAACCAAGTGGGGGGAGCAGTACTTC. This sequence joins TRBV27 and TRBJ2-7; D possibly matches TRBD1 or TRBD2 (5 bases each). Germline V lookup: CDR1 MNHEY, CDR2 SMNVEV (reference sequence). Trimming cost V 6 bases and J 7 bases, with 16 bases left between them. The CDR3 totals 13 residues.

The genes are TRBV6-4 and TRBJ2-7, with D uncertain. The assigned J gene may be wrong: the sequence end matches TRBJ2-1 better. This CDR3 is 15 amino acids long. Germline assignment: CDR1 MRHNA and CDR2 SNTAGT. The CDR3 spells CASSDDPSSYNEQFF. CDR3 in DNA: TGTGCCAGCAGTGATGACCCGAGCTCCTACAATGAGCAGTTCTTC.